This TCR beta chain appears in the sequencing data of a study of untreated major depressive disorder. Points from the study as a whole: CD4+ T cells from depressed patients used TRBV05-01 (Vbeta 5.1) more often than controls. Three preselected Vbeta families were the sole sequencing comparisons.

Germline values: CDR1 SGHTA, CDR2 FQGNSA. The V gene end was trimmed by 5 bases and the J gene end by 1 base; junction bases not matched to a gene: 16. This CDR3 region has 18 residues. On this clone itself: Its antigen is unidentified.

Each depressed patient was matched pairwise with a non-depressed control on sex, age, current smoking status and body mass index. Typically 85% to 95% of enriched cells were CD4+. Profiled with immunoSEQ multiplex PCR; TCRdb holds only in-frame clones, not every one. Here the sample spans about 19,000 clones, 70% to 90% being singletons. This clonotype was obtained from a woman younger than 45 in good health. Material for sequencing was CD4+ T cells from PBMCs. The genes are TRBV7-2 and TRBJ2-5, with TRBD2 matching 7 bases. The CDR3 loop is CASSPAVGGRVLQETQYF. The CDR3, as DNA: TGTGCCAGCAGCCCCGCGGTGGGGGGGAGGGTACTCCAAGAGACCCAGTACTTC.